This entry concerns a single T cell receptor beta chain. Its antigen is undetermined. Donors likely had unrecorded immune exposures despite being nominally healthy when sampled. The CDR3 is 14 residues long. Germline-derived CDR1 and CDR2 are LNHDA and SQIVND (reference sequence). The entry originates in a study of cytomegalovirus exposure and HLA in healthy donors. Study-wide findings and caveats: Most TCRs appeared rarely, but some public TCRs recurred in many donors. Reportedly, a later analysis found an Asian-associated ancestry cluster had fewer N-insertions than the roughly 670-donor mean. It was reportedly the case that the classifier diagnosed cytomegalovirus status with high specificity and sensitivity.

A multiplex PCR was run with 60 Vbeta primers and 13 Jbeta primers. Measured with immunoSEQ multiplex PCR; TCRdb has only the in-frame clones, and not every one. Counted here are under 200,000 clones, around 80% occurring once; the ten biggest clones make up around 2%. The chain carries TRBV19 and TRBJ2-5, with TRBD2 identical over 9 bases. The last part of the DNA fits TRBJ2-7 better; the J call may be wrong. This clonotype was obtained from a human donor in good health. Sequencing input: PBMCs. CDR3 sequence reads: CASTRAGGRYEQYF. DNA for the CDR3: TGTGCCAGTACCCGAGCGGGGGGCCGCTACGAGCAGTACTTC.